This record concerns one T cell receptor (beta chain) sequence. The table came from immunoSEQ multiplex PCR; TCRdb's copy has only in-frame clones and leaves some out. Counted here are 300,000 to 350,000 clones, about 90% occurring once; the ten biggest clones make up 5% to 6.5%. Sample treatment: roughly 20 received Ad26.COV2.S at low or high dose, single or two shots; several received placebo; per-sample allocation not given. Sample collection was performed on day 63 after the first vaccine or placebo injection. This sample was taken from a study of Ad26.COV2.S vaccination and SARS-CoV-2 variants. Trimming took 8 bases from V and 10 from J, leaving 17 bases between them. This CDR3 spans 12 amino acids. In germline, CDR1 is LNHDA, CDR2 SQIVND (reference sequence).

This receptor was identified in a person aged 18 to 65 who received the Ad26.COV2.S COVID-19 vaccine or a placebo. The sequences come from peripheral blood, collected in a trial of Ad26.COV2.S vaccine versus placebo. V usage is TRBV19 and J usage is TRBJ1-1; D perhaps matches TRBD1 (6 bases). The CDR3 loop reads CASGPGASGAFF. The CDR3 DNA follows: TGTGCCAGTGGCCCGGGGGCTTCGGGAGCTTTCTTT.